Below, 3 T cell receptor beta chains from the same sample are listed, as sequenced in a study of Graves' ophthalmopathy and Graves' hyperthyroidism. Amplification of TCR beta CDR3 regions used RNA transcripts. The workflow started with a first-round RT-PCR run with HTBI primers and then moved on to a second-round multiplex PCR. TCRdb re-called the multiplex PCR reads through MiXCR, storing one row per CDR3 protein. The repertoire holds 1 million to 1.3 million distinct CDR3 sequences, with about 36% as singletons. Sequenced sample: peripheral blood or thyroid tissue (not recorded which). The receptor set was obtained from an adult man with Graves' hyperthyroidism.

In its sample, this clonotype was seen many times. J is TRBJ1-2 and V is TRBV7-9, with TRBD1 matching over 9 bases. The V gene's germline CDR1 is SEHNR and CDR2 FQNEAQ (reference sequence). The J segment lost 6 bases and the V segment lost 2 bases, leaving 7 bases of the junction unmatched. The CDR3 is 15 residues long. The CDR3 bases are TGTGCCAGCAGCTTACGGGGGACAGGGAATAATGGCTACACCTTC. Residues: CASSLRGTGNNGYTF.

Ten or more counts support this clonotype. The rearrangement uses TRBV29-1 and TRBJ1-2; tentative D call: TRBD1 (5 bases). This CDR3 has 13 residues. Trimming stripped 7 bases from V and 2 bases from J, with 14 bases between. The germline CDR1 and CDR2 sequences are SQVTM and ANQGSEA. The CDR3 spells CSASLQGNYGYTF. Here the CDR3 DNA reads TGCAGCGCCTCACTGCAGGGAAACTATGGCTACACCTTC.

This clonotype was seen repeatedly, ten times or more. The chain employs TRBV5-1 and TRBJ1-1, with D possibly TRBD1 on 5 matching bases. This CDR3 spans 14 amino acids. Per germline, CDR1 SGHRS and CDR2 YFSETQ. V lost 3 bases and J 4 bases, leaving 13 bases between the germline ends. CDR3 in DNA: TGCGCCAGCAGCTCAGGGACGGAGGGCACTGAAGCTTTCTTT. Its protein product is CASSSGTEGTEAFF.